This TCR beta chain was recovered during a study of cytomegalovirus exposure and HLA in healthy donors. The CDR3 loop spans 15 amino acids. With 0 bases removed from V and 0 bases from J, the gap between germline ends came to 9 bases. Germline V gene data show CDR1 as MRHNA and CDR2 as SNTAGT. PCR involved 60 Vbeta and 13 Jbeta primers. Profiling relied on immunoSEQ multiplex PCR, and the TCRdb table lists in-frame clones only, not all of them. The table lists some 120,000 clones, around 77% of them singletons. The chain is built from TRBV6-4 and TRBJ2-7; TRBD2 might be the D (5 bases). The sample was PBMCs. The sequence was obtained from a human donor in good health. DNA for the CDR3: TGTGCCAGCAGTGACTCGGGCGGGCGCTCCTACGAGCAGTACTTC. It translates to CASSDSGGRSYEQYF.